One sample yielded the 23 T cell receptor beta chains listed below, sequenced in a study of Graves' ophthalmopathy and Graves' hyperthyroidism. RNA transcripts yielded amplified TCR beta CDR3 regions. First-round RT-PCR relied on HTBI primers, and a second-round multiplex PCR came next. One entry per CDR3 protein results from TCRdb running MiXCR on the multiplex PCR reads. In the table there are some 350,000 distinct CDR3 sequences, 15% to 20% of which are singletons. The sample comprised peripheral blood. The receptors were gathered from an adult woman with stable Graves' hyperthyroidism.

This clonotype was detected many times. The rearrangement links TRBV7-2 to TRBJ2-7; possibly TRBD1 or TRBD2 for D (5 bases each). The length of the CDR3 is 15 residues. The ends were cut back, 3 bases at V and 0 bases at J, with 12 bases in the middle. The germline V gene has CDR1 SGHTA and CDR2 FQGNSA. The CDR3 sequence is CASSFARDGSYEQYF. The CDR3 DNA reads TGTGCCAGCAGCTTCGCTCGGGACGGCTCCTACGAGCAGTACTTC.

This sequence joins TRBV19 and TRBJ2-2; D perhaps matches TRBD1 (7 bases). Trimming removed 5 bases at V and 5 bases at J, with 15 bases between. The CDR3 runs to 15 residues. The V gene's germline CDR1 is LNHDA and CDR2 SQIVND (reference sequence). CDR3 residues: CASSPDREVTGELFF. The CDR3 nucleotides are TGTGCCAGTAGTCCAGACAGGGAGGTTACCGGGGAGCTGTTTTTT.

This clonotype was detected only a few times. Just one base apart from a much larger clone, this may be a read error. For the CDR3, the DNA is TGTGCCACCAGTCGAGCACCAGGGCTCGAGCAGTACTTC. Its translation is CATSRAPGLEQYF. The J gene is TRBJ2-7, the V gene TRBV24-1; weak D call: TRBD1 (5 bases). The CDR3 consists of 13 residues. Per germline, CDR1 KGHDR and CDR2 SFDVKD. The ends were cut back, 6 bases at V and 6 bases at J, with 14 bases in the middle.

J is TRBJ1-3 and V is TRBV6-2 or TRBV6-3; D is unclear. The CDR3 is made up of 15 amino acids. V lost 2 bases to trimming and J lost 0 bases, with 8 bases between them. Germline assignment: CDR1 MNHEY and CDR2 SVGEGT. The CDR3 DNA sequence: TGTGCCAGCAGTTACGCGGGATCCTCTGGAAACACCATATATTTT. Encoded protein: CASSYAGSSGNTIYF.

This clonotype showed up many times. This chain uses TRBV24-1 with TRBJ2-2, with D possibly called TRBD1 or TRBD2 (6 bases each). V was pared by 12 bases and J by 1 base, with 23 bases between. This CDR3 region has 17 residues. From germline, CDR1 is KGHDR and CDR2 SFDVKD. The CDR3 loop is CAQRGLQGGVNTGELFF. CDR3 in DNA: TGTGCCCAGAGAGGGCTACAGGGAGGAGTGAACACCGGGGAGCTGTTTTTT.

This clonotype was counted only a few times. The rearrangement joins TRBV5-1 to TRBJ1-2; 7 bases are a match to TRBD1. The CDR3 spans 14 residues. The V gene's germline CDR1 is SGHRS and CDR2 YFSETQ. J lost 5 bases, V lost 0 bases, and 4 bases had no gene match. Here the CDR3 DNA reads TGCGCCAGCAGCTTGGAAGGGGGCCTTTATGGCTACACCTTC. This encodes CASSLEGGLYGYTF.

Many counts were recorded for this clonotype. The chain is built from TRBV6-1 and TRBJ1-1; no reliable D call. V was cut by 8 bases and J by 0 bases, with 13 bases left in between. CDR3 length equals 14 residues. Looked up from germline, CDR1 is MNHNS and CDR2 is SASEGT. This chain's CDR3 is CASGDQVLNTEAFF. CDR3 sequence (DNA): TGTGCCAGCGGGGATCAGGTGCTGAACACTGAAGCTTTCTTT.

Many counts were recorded for this clonotype. The chain is built from TRBV24-1 and TRBJ2-7; 15 nucleotides align to TRBD2. Germline V gene lookup returns CDR1 KGHDR and CDR2 SFDVKD. Trimming removed 4 bases from V and 5 bases from J; junction bases left unmatched: 11. This CDR3 spans 18 amino acids. The CDR3 DNA reads TGTGCCACCAGTGACCCGGGACTAGCGGGAGGTTCGGGGAACGAGCAGTACTTC. This gives the protein CATSDPGLAGGSGNEQYF.

The table lists this clonotype with a count of one. The chain joins TRBV15 to TRBJ1-1; a possible D gene is TRBD1 (6 bases). Trimming shortened V by 3 bases and J by 0 bases, and 14 bases separated the two germline ends. CDR3 length equals 16 residues. The germline CDR1 and CDR2 sequences are LNHNV and YYDKDF (reference sequence). The DNA of the CDR3 is TGTGCCACCAGCAGTCCGCGACAGGAAATGAACACTGAAGCTTTCTTT. Amino acids: CATSSPRQEMNTEAFF.

This clonotype appeared many times. The rearrangement joins TRBV4-1 to TRBJ2-4; D possibly uses TRBD1 or TRBD2 (6 bases each). This CDR3 has 15 residues. V was clipped by 3 bases and J by 0 bases, with 9 bases between them. Germline-derived CDR1 and CDR2 are MGHRA and YSYEKL. In DNA, the CDR3 is TGCGCCAGCAGCCACAGGGGACTAGCCAAAAACATTCAGTACTTC. As protein: CASSHRGLAKNIQYF.

The rearrangement links TRBV6-2 or TRBV6-3 to TRBJ2-7, with TRBD2 matching over 10 bases. Trimming removed 8 bases from V and 1 base from J; junction bases left unmatched: 20. Germline lookup yields CDR1 MNHEY and CDR2 SVGEGT. The CDR3 spans 19 residues. DNA of the CDR3: TGTGCCAGCTCACCCCCCAATCGCAGAACTAGCGGGGATTCCTACGAGCAGTACTTC. Encoded protein: CASSPPNRRTSGDSYEQYF.

This clonotype was seen repeatedly, ten times or more. The chain recombines TRBV20-1 with TRBJ1-1, with D possibly being TRBD1 (5 bases). CDR3 length: 13 residues. Germline CDR1 is DFQATT and CDR2 is SNEGSKA (reference sequence). Trimming took 3 bases from V and 1 from J, leaving 9 bases between them. DNA for the CDR3: TGCAGTGCTAGGAGGGGAGGGAACACTGAAGCTTTCTTT. It yields the protein CSARRGGNTEAFF.

This clonotype was found many times. V and J are TRBV20-1 and TRBJ1-1; 7 positions agree with TRBD1. The V gene end was trimmed by 3 bases and the J gene end by 0 bases; junction bases not matched to a gene: 10. Germline CDR1 is DFQATT and CDR2 is SNEGSKA (reference sequence). The CDR3 has 16 residues. CDR3 in amino acids: CSARARTGKVNTEAFF. The CDR3 DNA sequence: TGCAGTGCTAGGGCTCGGACAGGCAAAGTGAACACTGAAGCTTTCTTT.

In its sample, this clonotype was seen many times. V is TRBV6-2 or TRBV6-3 and J is TRBJ1-3; D is ambiguous. This CDR3 has 14 amino acids. Trimming removed 5 bases from V and 2 bases from J, with 10 bases in between. The germline V gene has CDR1 MNHEY and CDR2 SVGEGT. The CDR3 region has the DNA TGTGCCAGCAGTGGTGGGATCACTGGAAACACCATATATTTT. Residues: CASSGGITGNTIYF.

In this sample, this clonotype turned up many times. The gene calls are TRBV20-1 and TRBJ2-7; D gene unclear. Germline V CDR1 and CDR2: DFQATT, SNEGSKA (reference sequence). CDR3 length: 13 amino acids. Trimming pared 8 bases from V and 2 bases from J, leaving 16 bases between. CDR3 in amino acids: CSSLPPGTYEQYF. As DNA, the CDR3 is TGCAGTTCCCTTCCGCCTGGGACCTACGAGCAGTACTTC.

V usage is TRBV12-3 or TRBV12-4 and J usage is TRBJ2-4; 10 nucleotides match TRBD2. Trimming cost V 5 bases and J 7 bases; bases outside gene matches: 5. The CDR3 has 14 residues. CDR3 coding DNA: TGTGCCAGCAGTGATTATAGCGGGAGGAACATTCAGTACTTC. As protein: CASSDYSGRNIQYF.

The gene calls are TRBV12-3 or TRBV12-4 and TRBJ2-2, with TRBD1 as a possible D gene (5 bases). CDR3 length: 14 amino acids. The germline V and J ends were trimmed by 4 bases and 7 bases, with 13 bases remaining between them. In DNA, the CDR3 is TGTGCCAGCAGTTCGGACACCCCAGTCGGGGAGCTGTTTTTT. The encoded protein is CASSSDTPVGELFF.

This clonotype was seen many times. The chain couples TRBV6-5 to TRBJ1-2; D possibly corresponds to TRBD1 (5 bases). V was shortened by 6 bases and J by 8 bases, with 22 bases between the two germline ends. From germline, CDR1 is MNHEY and CDR2 SVGAGI. CDR3 size: 15 residues. CDR3 in DNA: TGTGCCAGCAGAAGCCCCGGGGTACAGGTTGAGGGCTACACCTTC. Translating gives CASRSPGVQVEGYTF.

This clonotype was seen ten or more times. CDR3 nucleotide sequence: TGCAGTGCTAGATCTTTAAACCTAGGGCAAGAGACCCAGTACTTC. Translation gives CSARSLNLGQETQYF. The chain recombines TRBV20-1 with TRBJ2-5; D uncertain. V dropped 2 bases and J dropped 2 bases, with 15 bases sitting between them. Germline loops: CDR1 DFQATT, CDR2 SNEGSKA (reference sequence). The CDR3 has 15 amino acids.

This clonotype was detected many times. This sequence joins TRBV29-1 and TRBJ2-5, with D unclear. V lost 2 bases, J lost 1 base, and 14 bases lay in between. CDR1 and CDR2 from the germline V gene are SQVTM and ANQGSEA. This CDR3 contains 15 residues. The CDR3 nucleotides are TGCAGCGTTGAACTCCAGAGGACCCTCCAAGAGACCCAGTACTTC. It encodes CSVELQRTLQETQYF. The complete variable domain, with remaining parts taken from reference TRBV29-1 and TRBJ2-5, reads SAVISQKPSRDICQRGTSLTIQCQVDSQVTMMFWYRQQPGQSLTLIATANQGSEATYESGFVIDKFPISRPNLTFSTLTVSNMSPEDSSIYLCSVELQRTLQETQYFGPGTRLLVL.

This clonotype was recorded at least ten times. This chain connects TRBV28 to TRBJ2-7; 9 nucleotides agree with TRBD1. CDR3 size: 16 residues. V dropped 7 bases and J dropped 0; count of bases not matched to a gene: 10. Germline CDR1 MDHEN, CDR2 SYDVKM. The CDR3 DNA sequence: TGTGCCAGCAAACGGGGTTGGGGACAGGGCTCCTACGAGCAGTACTTC. This sequence encodes CASKRGWGQGSYEQYF. Filled out from reference TRBV28 and TRBJ2-7, the complete variable domain reads DVKVTQSSRYLVKRTGEKVFLECVQDMDHENMFWYRQDPGLGLRLIYFSYDVKMKEKGDIPEGYSVSREKKERFSLILESASTNQTSMYLCASKRGWGQGSYEQYFGPGTRLTVT.

This clonotype occurred many times. The chain couples TRBV30 to TRBJ2-7; D may be TRBD2 (7 bases). The CDR3 totals 14 residues. Per the germline V gene, CDR1 is GTSNPN and CDR2 is SVGIG (reference sequence). The V end lost 3 bases, the J end lost 2 bases, and 14 bases lay between the germline ends. The CDR3 sequence: CAWSLRGAAYEQYF. The CDR3, as DNA: TGTGCCTGGAGCCTCCGGGGGGCAGCCTACGAGCAGTACTTC.

The V and J genes are TRBV27 and TRBJ1-6; TRBD1 matches at 7 bases. V trimming: 4 bases; J trimming: 5 bases; junction bases outside the gene matches: 2. The length of the CDR3 is 14 residues. Per germline, CDR1 MNHEY and CDR2 SMNVEV (reference sequence). The CDR3 DNA reads as TGTGCCAGCAGTTGGGGACAGAATAATTCACCCCTCCACTTT. Translation gives CASSWGQNNSPLHF.